A selection of T cell receptor beta chains follows, all from one sample in a study of blood T cells in healthy people across ages. One entry per CDR3 protein, called by TCRdb with MiXCR from the 5' RACE reads. The sample includes 730,000 or so distinct CDR3 sequences, around 46% seen only once; the top ten take 20% to 25%. Material: blood. These receptors were taken from an older woman in good health. The CDR3 runs from the conserved cysteine through the conserved F or W. A D gene is named only where the DNA matches it firmly. Clone size is not always given. Where it is, it says once, few, many or a class for expanded clones.

>TRBD2|TRBJ2-7|-|TRBV12-5
TGTGCTAGTGGTTTGGGGGGGACTAGCGTTATTTACGAGCAGTACTTC
CASGLGGTSVIYEQYF
>-|TRBJ2-7|-|TRBV15
TGTGCCACCAGCAGAGATAGCGCAGGGAATGTGTACGAGCAGTACTTC
CATSRDSAGNVYEQYF
>TRBD1|TRBJ1-5|few|TRBV20-1
TGCAGTGCTACTGGACAGGGAGGTCAGCCCCAGCATTTT
CSATGQGGQPQHF
>-|TRBJ1-6|-|TRBV7-6
TGTGCCAGCAGAGGTCTTAGTTCACCCCTCCACTTT
CASRGLSSPLHF
>-|TRBJ2-7|many|TRBV2
TGTGCCAGCAGTGATCATAAGGGAGAGGACTCCGAGCAGTACTTC
CASSDHKGEDSEQYF
>TRBD1|TRBJ2-1|few|TRBV2
TGTGCCAGCAGCGACGACAGGGTTGAGCAGTTCTTC
CASSDDRVEQFF
>-|TRBJ2-2|-|TRBV28
TGTGCCAGCAGGCGACCCCTCACGGACACCGGGGAGCTGTTTTTT
CASRRPLTDTGELFF
>-|TRBJ1-1|-|TRBV29-1
TGCAGCGTTGAAGATCGGGGGGGGAACACTGAAGCTTTCTTT
CSVEDRGGNTEAFF
>TRBD2|TRBJ2-1|-|TRBV28
TGTGCCAGCAGTCCACCCTCTCTCGAGCGGGGGGTTAACAATGAGCAGTTCTTC
CASSPPSLERGVNNEQFF
>-|TRBJ2-7|-|TRBV6-6
TGTGCCAGCAGTTACACGGAGTTCTCCTACGAGCAGTACTTC
CASSYTEFSYEQYF
>TRBD1|TRBJ1-4|-|TRBV6-6
TGTGCCAGCAGTCCTACAGGGGTCGGGGGAGAAAAACTGTTTTTT
CASSPTGVGGEKLFF
>-|TRBJ2-1|many|TRBV12-3/TRBV12-4
TGTGCCAGCAGTTACCAGGGGAATGAGCAGTTCTTC
CASSYQGNEQFF
>TRBD2|TRBJ2-1|-|TRBV2
TGTGCCACCGGCGGCGGGAGACAGAACAATGAGCAGTTCTTC
CATGGGRQNNEQFF
>TRBD2|TRBJ2-1|few|TRBV20-1
TGCAGTGCTCCCTGGTTTAGCGGGGGGATGGGTGAGCAGTTCTTC
CSAPWFSGGMGEQFF
>TRBD1|TRBJ1-2|-|TRBV6-6
TGTGCCAGCAGAACATTAGGACAGGGCCCTTACTATGGCTACACCTTC
CASRTLGQGPYYGYTF
>-|TRBJ1-1|-|TRBV2
TGTGCCAGCAGTGAAGGGTTAGGAGCCACTGAAGTTTTCTTT
CASSEGLGATEVFF
>-|TRBJ2-1|-|TRBV2
TGTGCCAGCACGGAGCAGGGTCACGAGCAGTTCTTC
CASTEQGHEQFF
>-|TRBJ1-4|-|TRBV10-3
TGTGCCATCTCTCTCGGGGGCCAAAATGAAAAACTGTTTTTT
CAISLGGQNEKLFF
>-|TRBJ2-3|once|TRBV12-3/TRBV12-4
TGTGCCAGCAGTCCCTGGACCAACCTCAGATCAGATACGCAGTATTTT
CASSPWTNLRSDTQYF
>-|TRBJ2-1|many|TRBV9
TGTGCCAGCAGCGTAGAACTGGGGCGTGAGCAGTTCTTC
CASSVELGREQFF
>-|TRBJ1-3|-|TRBV19
TGTGAATCGGGGTTCTCTGGAAACACCATATATTTT
CESGFSGNTIYF
>-|TRBJ2-7|-|TRBV3-1
TGTGCCAGCAGCCAAGAGTCTCGCCCCACGGACTACGAGCAGTACTTC
CASSQESRPTDYEQYF
>TRBD2|TRBJ2-3|few|TRBV4-1
TGCGCCAGCAGCCAAGAATCGAGCGGGAGAACAGATACGCAGTATTTT
CASSQESSGRTDTQYF
>TRBD1|TRBJ1-3|-|TRBV12-3/TRBV12-4
TGTGCCAGCAGTCCCCGACTGAACCGGGACAGGGGAAACACCATATATTTT
CASSPRLNRDRGNTIYF
>TRBD1|TRBJ2-7|few|TRBV7-3
TGTGCCAGCAGCTTAGCCTATCGGGACAGACCCCCGTGGCAGTACTTC
CASSLAYRDRPPWQYF
>-|TRBJ2-7|few|TRBV9
TGTGCCAGCAGCGCCGCCCCCGGTGGGGTGCACGAGCAGTACTTC
CASSAAPGGVHEQYF
>-|TRBJ2-1|many|TRBV7-8
TGTGCCAGCAGCGGGACTGGGGGTTGGAATGAGCAGTTCTTC
CASSGTGGWNEQFF
>TRBD2|TRBJ2-1|many|TRBV29-1
TGCAGCGCGGGGACTAGCGGGAGTTACAATGAGCAGTTCTTC
CSAGTSGSYNEQFF
>TRBD1|TRBJ2-2|-|TRBV4-3
TGCGCCAGCAGCCAGGTGACAGGGGGCAGCATCGGGGAGCTGTTTTTT
CASSQVTGGSIGELFF
>-|TRBJ2-7|-|TRBV9
TGTGCCAGCAGCGGAACCATTTACAATGAGCAGTACTTC
CASSGTIYNEQYF
>TRBD2|TRBJ2-7|-|TRBV7-2
TGTGTCAGCAGCCCGTCTAGCGGGGCCTACGAGCAGTACTTT
CVSSPSSGAYEQYF
>TRBD1|TRBJ1-6|few|TRBV7-9
TGTGCCAGCAGTTCCGACAGGGGTACTTCACCCCTCCACTTT
CASSSDRGTSPLHF
>TRBD1|TRBJ2-5|-|TRBV7-3
TGTGCCAGCAGCTTAAAGGGCTCTGGGACAGGGGAACGAGAGACCCAGTACTTC
CASSLKGSGTGERETQYF
>TRBD1|TRBJ1-3|-|TRBV20-1
TGCAGTGCTAGAAGGACAGGAGACTCTGGAAACACCATATATTTT
CSARRTGDSGNTIYF
>-|TRBJ1-6|many|TRBV28
TGTGCCAGCAGCCCTGGTGGGTCCTATAATTCACCCCTCCACTTT
CASSPGGSYNSPLHF
>-|TRBJ2-1|-|TRBV12-3/TRBV12-4
TGTGCCAGCAGTTTCCTCTGGGGAGCGCACTACAATGAGCAGTTCTTC
CASSFLWGAHYNEQFF
>-|TRBJ2-2|few|TRBV7-2
TGTGCCAGCAGCTCGGAGGGGTTCACCGGGGAGCTGTTTTTT
CASSSEGFTGELFF
>-|TRBJ2-5|-|TRBV5-6
TGTGCCAGCAGCTTGCTCGCGGGGGCAGGGACCCAGTACTTC
CASSLLAGAGTQYF
>TRBD2|TRBJ2-1|few|TRBV9
TGTGCCAGCAGCCCCGGCCCCGGACTAGCGCTTGAGCAGTTCTTC
CASSPGPGLALEQFF
>-|TRBJ1-2|few|TRBV12-3/TRBV12-4
TGTGCCAGCAGTTTAACATACGGGGGCTATGGCTACACCTTC
CASSLTYGGYGYTF
>-|TRBJ2-1|-|TRBV18
TGTGCCAGCTCACCACGGGAAGCCTCCTACAATGAGCAGTTCTTC
CASSPREASYNEQFF
>-|TRBJ2-7|-|TRBV9
TGTGCCAGCAGCGTAGAAGGGCAATCCTACGAGCAGTACTTC
CASSVEGQSYEQYF
>-|TRBJ2-1|-|TRBV7-9
TGTGCCAGCAGCTTAGCGGGTCCGGGTAAGAGTGAACAGTTCTTC
CASSLAGPGKSEQFF
>-|TRBJ2-2|-|TRBV4-1
TGCGCCAGCAGCCAAGAATCCCCCGGGGAGCTGTTTTTT
CASSQESPGELFF
>TRBD2|TRBJ2-3|-|TRBV10-3
TGTGCCATCAGTGAGTCGGCTAGCGGGAGCCCAGATACGCAGTATTTT
CAISESASGSPDTQYF
>-|TRBJ2-3|-|TRBV12-3/TRBV12-4
TGTGCCAGAAGTTTAGGAGATACGCAGTATTTT
CARSLGDTQYF
>-|TRBJ2-5|-|TRBV7-8
TGTGCCAGCAGCTCCTACGGACCGGAACGAGAGACCCAGTACTTC
CASSSYGPERETQYF
>TRBD1|TRBJ2-1|-|TRBV4-2
TGTGTCAGCAGCCCGTCCGAGGGGGCTTCCTACAATGAGCAGTTCTTC
CVSSPSEGASYNEQFF
>-|TRBJ2-7|-|TRBV6-6
TGTGCCAGCAGTCCCGAACCCTACGAGCAGTACTTC
CASSPEPYEQYF
>TRBD2|TRBJ2-5|-|TRBV6-2/TRBV6-3
TGTGCCAGCAGTTGCTGGGGGACTAGAGGAGAGACCCAGTACTTC
CASSCWGTRGETQYF
>TRBD2|TRBJ2-1|-|TRBV27
TGTGCCAGCAGTTTGGGAGGGGGGACTAGCGGGCTCAATGAGCAGTTCTTC
CASSLGGGTSGLNEQFF
>TRBD2|TRBJ2-5|few|TRBV4-3
TGCGCCAGCAGCCAGCAACCGGGACTAGCTGAAAATGAGCAGTACTTC
CASSQQPGLAENEQYF
>-|TRBJ2-3|-|TRBV2
TGTGCCAGCAGCGACCTTGTTGGGGATCCCGGAGCGCAGTATTTT
CASSDLVGDPGAQYF
>-|TRBJ2-7|-|TRBV24-1
TGTGCCACCAGTGATTGGCTTCAGTACAATGAGCAGTACTTC
CATSDWLQYNEQYF
>-|TRBJ2-3|-|TRBV27
TGTGCCAGCAGTATCCGGAGACAGCTGAACACAGATACGCAGTATTTT
CASSIRRQLNTDTQYF
>-|TRBJ2-1|many|TRBV2
TGTGCCAGCAGTGAAGCCGGCTTCAACAATGAGCAGTTCTTC
CASSEAGFNNEQFF
>TRBD2|TRBJ2-1|once|TRBV5-1
TGCGCCAGCAGCTGGAATAGCGGGGGGGGGTACAATGAGCAGTTCTTC
CASSWNSGGGYNEQFF
>-|TRBJ2-5|-|TRBV20-1
TGCAGTGCTAAAGGGACTTCTTGGGAGACCCAGTACTTC
CSAKGTSWETQYF
>-|TRBJ1-1|-|TRBV12-3/TRBV12-4
TGTGCCAGCAGTTTAAACGGCCCGAACACTGAAGCTTTCTTT
CASSLNGPNTEAFF